One sample yielded the 30 T cell receptor beta chains listed below, sequenced in a study of radiation and T cells in renal cell carcinoma. The time point was: baseline pretreatment blood. Treatment given: 15 Gy SBRT to primary tumor, nephrectomy 4 weeks later. Profiling relied on immunoSEQ multiplex PCR, and the TCRdb table lists in-frame clones only, not all of them. In the table there are about 130,000 clones, roughly 80% of which are singletons. Source: blood, taken from a patient whose treatment included radiotherapy and nephrectomy. The receptors derive from a woman aged 55-75 years with renal cell carcinoma.

The chain joins TRBV6-5 to TRBJ2-7; D is unresolved. The CDR3 covers 11 residues. The germline gives CDR1 MNHEY, CDR2 SVGAGI. V was shortened by 2 bases and J by 7 bases, with 6 bases between the two germline ends. CDR3 loop: CASSYMWEQYF. In DNA form, the CDR3 reads TGTGCCAGCAGTTACATGTGGGAGCAGTACTTC.

This chain joins TRBV9 and TRBJ2-2; no firm D call. This CDR3 contains 15 residues. CDR1 SGDLS and CDR2 YYNGEE come from the germline V gene. The ends were cut back, 0 bases at V and 6 bases at J, with 12 bases in the middle. CDR3 loop: CASSVGLVEAGELFF. Here the CDR3 DNA reads TGTGCCAGCAGCGTAGGACTTGTTGAGGCCGGGGAGCTGTTTTTT. Filled out from reference TRBV9 and TRBJ2-2, the complete variable domain reads DSGVTQTPKHLITATGQRVTLRCSPRSGDLSVYWYQQSLDQGLQFLIQYYNGEERAKGNILERFSAQQFPDLHSELNLSSLELGDSALYFCASSVGLVEAGELFFGEGSRLTVL.

The chain is built from TRBV27 and TRBJ2-1; tentatively, D is TRBD2 (7 bases). Per the germline V gene, CDR1 is MNHEY and CDR2 is SMNVEV (reference sequence). Trimming stripped 6 bases from V and 4 bases from J, with 13 bases between. The CDR3 is 14 residues long. The CDR3 coding sequence is TGTGCCAGCAGGGGGGGGCCGTCGTACAATGAGCAGTTCTTC. The encoded protein is CASRGGPSYNEQFF.

The chain combines TRBV14 with TRBJ1-1; unclear D gene. The CDR3 has 13 residues. The V and J ends lost 5 bases and 2 bases respectively, with 9 bases between them. The germline CDR1 and CDR2 sequences are SGHDN and FVKESK. DNA of the CDR3: TGTGCCAGCAGCTTCGACCGAAACACTGAAGCTTTCTTT. Its protein product is CASSFDRNTEAFF.

J is TRBJ2-5 and V is TRBV5-1; possibly TRBD2 for D (6 bases). The closer fit of TRBJ2-7 to the DNA end suggests the J call may be wrong. Germline CDR1 reads SGHRS; CDR2 reads YFSETQ. The CDR3 totals 12 residues. This CDR3 reads CASSRTNYEQYF. The CDR3 nucleotides read TGCGCCAGCAGCCGGACTAACTACGAGCAGTACTTC.

The rearrangement links TRBV11-3 to TRBJ2-2; D may be TRBD2 (6 bases). Trimming stripped 4 bases from V and 6 bases from J, with 9 bases between. The CDR3 is 13 amino acids. Germline-derived CDR1 and CDR2 are SGHNT and YENEEA. The CDR3 spells CASSSLAAGELFF. In DNA, the CDR3 is TGTGCCAGCAGCTCCTTAGCGGCCGGGGAGCTGTTTTTT.

V is TRBV27 and J is TRBJ2-1; TRBD2 matches 14 bases. CDR1 is MNHEY and CDR2 is SMNVEV in the germline V gene (reference sequence). The CDR3 spans 15 residues. J lost 7 bases, V lost 8 bases, and 7 bases had no gene match. CDR3 residues: CASRLAGGPWNEQFF. CDR3 in DNA: TGTGCCAGCCGACTAGCGGGAGGGCCCTGGAATGAGCAGTTCTTC.

J is TRBJ2-7 and V is TRBV27; 9 bases are a match to TRBD2. With 6 bases clipped from V and 2 bases from J, the junction kept 5 bases outside the gene matches. Germline loops: CDR1 MNHEY, CDR2 SMNVEV (reference sequence). The CDR3 has 14 amino acids. The CDR3 DNA reads TGTGCCAGCAGGGGTAGCGGGGGAACCTACGAGCAGTACTTC. Its protein product is CASRGSGGTYEQYF.

CDR3 region: CASSLVPYGYTF. Written as DNA, the CDR3 is TGTGCCAGCAGCTTGGTTCCCTATGGCTACACCTTC. V is TRBV5-6 and J is TRBJ1-2, with D hard to call. Looked up from germline, CDR1 is SGHDT and CDR2 is YYEEEE. Trimming cost V 0 bases and J 4 bases, with 4 bases left between them. This CDR3 has 12 amino acids.

This clone was observed once. The CDR3 spells CASRDTGTEAIFEQFF. The CDR3 bases are TGTGCCAGTAGAGATACCGGGACGGAAGCGATTTTTGAGCAGTTCTTC. V usage is TRBV19 and J usage is TRBJ2-1; D is perhaps TRBD1 or TRBD2 (5 bases each). V dropped 6 bases and J dropped 9 bases, with 24 bases sitting between them. Germline lookup yields CDR1 LNHDA and CDR2 SQIVND (reference sequence). The CDR3 has 16 amino acids.

This chain joins TRBV7-9 and TRBJ2-1; D call uncertain. Germline V gene lookup returns CDR1 SEHNR and CDR2 FQNEAQ (reference sequence). The CDR3 sequence is 12 residues long. V shed 1 base and J shed 9 bases, with 7 bases lying between them. Written as DNA, the CDR3 is TGTGCCAGCAGCTTAGGGAGCCGTGAGCAGTTCTTC. Its protein product is CASSLGSREQFF.

CDR3 nucleotides: TGTGCCAGCAGACAGGGATCTGGAAACACCATATATTTT. Translating it yields CASRQGSGNTIYF. The chain carries TRBV7-9 and TRBJ1-3; TRBD1 is a possible D gene (6 bases). Germline V gene lookup returns CDR1 SEHNR and CDR2 FQNEAQ (reference sequence). Trimming left V 6 bases short and J 1 base short, with 7 bases between. The CDR3 loop spans 13 amino acids.

V and J are TRBV30 and TRBJ2-3; no clear D gene. The CDR3 is 13 amino acids. Germline CDR1 reads GTSNPN; CDR2 reads SVGIG (reference sequence). V lost 1 base to trimming and J lost 2 bases, with 7 bases between them. CDR3 nucleotide sequence: TGTGCCTGGAGTGGTGGCCCCACAGATACGCAGTATTTT. Translated: CAWSGGPTDTQYF. Variable domain in full (rest from reference TRBV30 and TRBJ2-3): SQTIHQWPATLVQPVGSPLSLECTVEGTSNPNLYWYRQAAGRGLQLLFYSVGIGQISSEVPQNLSASRPQDRQFILSSKKLLLSDSGFYLCAWSGGPTDTQYFGPGTRLTVL.

This clone was seen a few times. CDR3 nucleotide sequence: TGTGCCAGCAGCTTAGGTCAGAACTCTGGGGCCAACGTCCTGACTTTC. It is translated as CASSLGQNSGANVLTF. This chain connects TRBV7-9 to TRBJ2-6; no clear D. V was pared by 1 base and J by 0 bases, with 7 bases between. The CDR3 is made up of 16 amino acids. The germline CDR1 and CDR2 sequences are SEHNR and FQNEAQ (reference sequence).

V usage is TRBV11-2 and J usage is TRBJ1-3; D not resolved. The CDR3 totals 12 residues. CDR1 and CDR2 (germline): SGHAT, FQNNGV. Trimming removed 4 bases from V and 3 bases from J, with 4 bases in between. This CDR3 is CASSSFGNTIYF. CDR3 sequence (DNA): TGTGCCAGCAGCTCGTTTGGAAACACCATATATTTT.

This chain connects TRBV5-1 to TRBJ2-6; 9 nucleotides match TRBD1. V dropped 4 bases and J dropped 0; count of bases not matched to a gene: 5. There are 17 residues in the CDR3. Germline values: CDR1 SGHRS, CDR2 YFSETQ. The DNA for the CDR3 is TGCGCCAGCAGCAGAGGACAGGGGAGCTCTGGGGCCAACGTCCTGACTTTC. It is translated as CASSRGQGSSGANVLTF.

The chain joins TRBV5-1 to TRBJ1-2; 7 nucleotides align to TRBD1. The germline V gene encodes CDR1 SGHRS and CDR2 YFSETQ. Germline trimming cut 0 bases from V and 3 bases from J; bases unmatched to any gene: 5. The CDR3 is 15 amino acids. The CDR3: CASSLVPGGDYGYTF. DNA for the CDR3: TGCGCCAGCAGCTTGGTTCCAGGGGGTGACTATGGCTACACCTTC.

This clone was seen once. The V and J genes are TRBV6-5 and TRBJ1-4; no definite D call. In germline, CDR1 is MNHEY, CDR2 SVGAGI. Deletions cut 8 bases from V and 8 bases from J, with 18 bases between. CDR3 length: 14 amino acids. The CDR3 region has the DNA TGTGCCAGCGGTCGGAGAGTCGCGGAGGAAAAACTGTTTTTT. It codes for CASGRRVAEEKLFF.

The genes are TRBV29-1 and TRBJ1-2; no definite D call. The germline CDR1 and CDR2 sequences are SQVTM and ANQGSEA. The CDR3 has 13 amino acids. V dropped 2 bases and J dropped 5 bases, with 12 bases sitting between them. CDR3 nucleotides: TGCAGCGTTGAAACAGCTACTCTTTATGGCTACACCTTC. Protein: CSVETATLYGYTF.

The chain combines TRBV6-6 with TRBJ2-5; D unresolved. The germline V gene has CDR1 MNHNY and CDR2 SVGAGI (reference sequence). The ends were cut back, 4 bases at V and 4 bases at J, with 10 bases in the middle. The length of the CDR3 is 13 residues. The CDR3 DNA is TGTGCCAGCAGTTTGGAAGATAGAGAGACCCAGTACTTC. Its protein is CASSLEDRETQYF.

The chain is built from TRBV2 and TRBJ2-2; TRBD1 aligns across 7 bases. The junction had 3 bases not matched to a gene; V was cut back by 7 bases and J by 4 bases. The CDR3 is 13 amino acids. Germline V gene sequence: CDR1 SNHLY, CDR2 FYNNEI. This CDR3 reads CASNTGVTGELFF. The CDR3 bases are TGTGCCAGCAACACAGGGGTCACCGGGGAGCTGTTTTTT.

The chain employs TRBV6-6 and TRBJ1-5; possibly TRBD1 for D (5 bases). Trimming took off 1 base at V and 0 bases at J, with 10 bases between the two ends. The CDR3 sequence is 16 residues long. Germline loops: CDR1 MNHNY, CDR2 SVGAGI (reference sequence). CDR3 in DNA: TGTGCCAGCAGTTACTGGGGGGATGATAGCAATCAGCCCCAGCATTTT. Amino acids: CASSYWGDDSNQPQHF.

This clone was observed once. The chain employs TRBV28 and TRBJ2-1, with D hard to call. The length of the CDR3 is 17 residues. Per the germline V gene, CDR1 is MDHEN and CDR2 is SYDVKM. The V end was cut by 5 bases, the J end by 10 bases, with 27 bases between. The CDR3 DNA follows: TGTGCCAGCAGTATCCGCCATCTAGACCAGACCTTCTGGGAGCAGTTCTTC. This translates into CASSIRHLDQTFWEQFF. Using reference TRBV28 and TRBJ2-1 for the parts outside the CDR3, the full variable domain is DVKVTQSSRYLVKRTGEKVFLECVQDMDHENMFWYRQDPGLGLRLIYFSYDVKMKEKGDIPEGYSVSREKKERFSLILESASTNQTSMYLCASSIRHLDQTFWEQFFGPGTRLTVL.

The V and J genes are TRBV19 and TRBJ1-5; 9 nucleotides agree with TRBD1. V trimming: 5 bases; J trimming: 4 bases; junction bases outside the gene matches: 6. The CDR3 spans 15 residues. Per germline, CDR1 LNHDA and CDR2 SQIVND (reference sequence). Written as DNA, the CDR3 is TGTGCCAGTAGTGACGGGACAGGGCGGAATCAGCCCCAGCATTTT. Amino acid sequence: CASSDGTGRNQPQHF. Looking up the rest from reference TRBV19 and TRBJ1-5 gives the full variable domain: DGGITQSPKYLFRKEGQNVTLSCEQNLNHDAMYWYRQDPGQGLRLIYYSQIVNDFQKGDIAEGYSVSREKKESFPLTVTSAQKNPTAFYLCASSDGTGRNQPQHFGDGTRLSIL.

The chain is built from TRBV19 and TRBJ2-3; D gene ambiguous. CDR1 and CDR2 from the germline V gene are LNHDA and SQIVND (reference sequence). CDR3 length: 12 residues. The germline V and J ends were trimmed by 6 bases and 4 bases, with 8 bases remaining between them. The CDR3 spells CASRSAADTQYF. The CDR3 nucleotides read TGTGCCAGTAGGTCTGCTGCAGATACGCAGTATTTT.

This clone has more than one count but fewer than ten. V and J are TRBV4-2 and TRBJ1-5; 9 bases are a match to TRBD1. The V segment lost 0 bases and the J segment 4 bases; nucleotides outside the gene matches: 4. The germline CDR1 and CDR2 sequences are LGHNA and YNFKEQ. The CDR3 length is 16 residues. The CDR3 DNA reads as TGTGCCAGCAGCCAAGAGGCGGGGACAGGGAATCAGCCCCAGCATTTT. Its translation: CASSQEAGTGNQPQHF.

The rearrangement uses TRBV29-1 and TRBJ1-2; TRBD1 might be the D (6 bases). V lost 3 bases to trimming and J lost 8 bases, with 22 bases between them. The CDR3 contains 15 residues. The germline gives CDR1 SQVTM, CDR2 ANQGSEA. CDR3 residues: CSVDVPGGQITGYTF. The CDR3 coding sequence is TGCAGCGTTGACGTCCCCGGGGGGCAGATAACGGGCTACACCTTC.

The DNA for the CDR3 is TGTGCCAGCAGCCATCCACAGGGGCTCAACTCTGGAAACACCATATATTTT. It is translated as CASSHPQGLNSGNTIYF. The rearrangement joins TRBV14 to TRBJ1-3; 7 bases are a match to TRBD1. This CDR3 region has 17 residues. Trimming cost V 3 bases and J 0 bases; bases outside gene matches: 8. Germline assignment: CDR1 SGHDN and CDR2 FVKESK.

This clone was counted only a few times. The rearrangement joins TRBV18 to TRBJ1-5; D remains unclear. The CDR3 is made up of 15 amino acids. Trimming took 2 bases from V and 6 from J, leaving 14 bases between them. Germline V gene sequence: CDR1 KGHSH, CDR2 LQKENI. The CDR3 loop reads CASSPEVGMIQPQHF. The DNA of the CDR3 is TGTGCCAGCTCACCAGAAGTGGGGATGATTCAGCCCCAGCATTTT.

This sequence joins TRBV6-1 and TRBJ2-3; D gene ambiguous. The CDR3 runs 11 residues. V shed 4 bases and J shed 4 bases, with 3 bases lying between them. Germline CDR1 MNHNS, CDR2 SASEGT. The CDR3: CASSGADTQYF. CDR3 nucleotide sequence: TGTGCCAGCAGTGGGGCAGATACGCAGTATTTT.